The 26 T cell receptor beta chains given below trace back to one sample, sequenced in a study of early T cells in non-severe SARS-CoV-2 infection. TCRdb fed the 5' RACE reads into MiXCR, producing one record per CDR3 protein. The sample lists 20,000 to 25,000 distinct CDR3 sequences; under 5.5% were seen once. The sequencing sample was made of whole blood. Every receptor here comes from an adult who was a healthcare worker with PCR-confirmed SARS-CoV-2 infection or an uninfected control (not recorded which).

This clonotype showed up many times. The chain couples TRBV7-9 to TRBJ2-2, with D unclear. V was clipped by 3 bases and J by 5 bases, with 19 bases between them. CDR3 length: 17 residues. Germline V gene sequence: CDR1 SEHNR, CDR2 FQNEAQ (reference sequence). CDR3 DNA: TGTGCCAGCAGCTTTATCTACCGTGACGGAGCGACCGGGGAGCTGTTTTTT. Its translation is CASSFIYRDGATGELFF.

This clonotype appeared many times. The chain employs TRBV6-6 and TRBJ1-5; D is uncertain. V lost 3 bases and J 7 bases, leaving 16 bases between the germline ends. The CDR3 covers 15 residues. Germline CDR1 MNHNY, CDR2 SVGAGI (reference sequence). DNA for the CDR3: TGTGCCAGCAGTTATTCTGGCAGTTTAAGACAGCCCCAGCATTTT. Amino acid sequence: CASSYSGSLRQPQHF.

The chain recombines TRBV12-5 with TRBJ1-5, with D hard to call. The CDR3 totals 15 residues. The germline CDR1 and CDR2 sequences are LGHNT and FRNRAP. V was trimmed by 8 bases and J by 2 bases, leaving 16 bases between them. In DNA, the CDR3 is TGTGCTAGTCCAGCCGTTCTGGGCTGCAATCAGCCCCAGCATTTT. Its translation: CASPAVLGCNQPQHF.

In its sample, this clonotype was seen a few times. V gene TRBV9 combines with J gene TRBJ2-3, with no clear D. Germline V gives CDR1 SGDLS, CDR2 YYNGEE. With 0 bases removed from V and 3 bases from J, the gap between germline ends came to 5 bases. The CDR3 totals 13 residues. The CDR3 DNA reads as TGTGCCAGCAGCGTAGCCCGTACAGATACGCAGTATTTT. It translates to CASSVARTDTQYF.

Notes on this clonotype: This sequence may be a read error, since a much larger clone differs from it by one base. V is TRBV10-3 and J is TRBJ2-1; no firm D call. Per germline, CDR1 ENHRY and CDR2 SYGVKD. This CDR3 is built from 11 residues. CDR3 in amino acids: CAIMRTLEPFF. The CDR3 DNA reads TGTGCCATCATGAGGACCCTAGAGCCGTTCTTC.

This clonotype showed up just a few times. CDR3 region: CASSGQGHSSKQYF. Here the CDR3 DNA reads TGTGCCAGCTCAGGACAGGGACACTCTTCGAAGCAGTACTTC. The gene calls are TRBV18 and TRBJ2-7; 8 bases fit TRBD1. V lost 5 bases, J lost 8 bases, and 11 bases stayed unmatched. CDR3 size: 14 residues. The V gene's germline CDR1 is KGHSH and CDR2 LQKENI.

The table lists this clonotype with a few counts. This chain uses TRBV18 with TRBJ1-5, with D tentatively TRBD1 (5 bases). This CDR3 spans 15 amino acids. CDR1 is KGHSH and CDR2 is LQKENI in the germline V gene. V lost 1 base and J lost 2, with 9 bases in between. The CDR3 coding sequence is TGTGCCAGCTCACCACGGGGGGTCCGCAATCAGCCCCAGCATTTT. Encoded protein: CASSPRGVRNQPQHF.

The chain couples TRBV6-5 to TRBJ1-4; D gene uncertain. V was pared by 7 bases and J by 8 bases, with 14 bases between. Germline V lookup: CDR1 MNHEY, CDR2 SVGAGI. The CDR3 is made up of 13 amino acids. The CDR3 sequence: CASTPVYGEKLFF. The DNA for the CDR3 is TGTGCCAGCACCCCGGTCTATGGGGAAAAACTGTTTTTT.

This clonotype was counted ten times or more. V and J are TRBV6-6 and TRBJ2-6; maybe TRBD1 (6 bases). Looked up from germline, CDR1 is MNHNY and CDR2 is SVGAGI (reference sequence). This CDR3 spans 18 amino acids. V lost 6 bases to trimming and J lost 2 bases, with 20 bases between them. The CDR3 DNA sequence: TGTGCCAGCAGCTTAAAGACAGGTGTTCTTGCTGGGGCCAACGTCCTGACTTTC. Residues: CASSLKTGVLAGANVLTF.

To note about this clonotype: This may arise from a read error, as a much more abundant clone is one base away. The CDR3: CVSSVTGVASPLHF. The CDR3 nucleotides are TGTGTCAGCAGTGTAACAGGGGTAGCTTCACCCCTCCACTTT. This chain joins TRBV12-3 or TRBV12-4 and TRBJ1-6, with TRBD1 matching 7 bases. The CDR3 runs to 14 residues.

The sample holds a few counts of this clonotype. V usage is TRBV12-5 and J usage is TRBJ1-2; no clear D. CDR3 length: 13 residues. Trimming shortened V by 2 bases and J by 4 bases, and 8 bases separated the two germline ends. CDR1 LGHNT and CDR2 FRNRAP come from the germline V gene. The CDR3 spells CASGLRQIYGYTF. CDR3 sequence (DNA): TGTGCTAGTGGTTTGAGGCAGATCTATGGCTACACCTTC.

This clonotype came up many times. This chain connects TRBV28 to TRBJ1-1; maybe TRBD1 (5 bases). V was clipped by 5 bases and J by 2 bases, with 12 bases between them. In germline, CDR1 is MDHEN, CDR2 SYDVKM. The length of the CDR3 is 14 residues. In DNA form, the CDR3 reads TGTGCCAGCAGTCCGGGGGACCGCAACACTGAAGCTTTCTTT. Translating it yields CASSPGDRNTEAFF.

This clonotype was picked up many times. The V and J genes are TRBV29-1 and TRBJ2-2, with a tentative D call TRBD1 (5 bases). Germline V gene sequence: CDR1 SQVTM, CDR2 ANQGSEA. This CDR3 has 12 residues. Trimming removed 6 bases at V and 6 bases at J, with 11 bases between. CDR3 sequence (DNA): TGCAGCGTCCATCAGGGTCCCGGGGAGCTGTTTTTT. Its translation: CSVHQGPGELFF.

In this sample, this clonotype turned up a few times. V is TRBV15 and J is TRBJ2-3, with 12 bases matching TRBD1. Germline trimming cut 0 bases from V and 3 bases from J; bases unmatched to any gene: 7. Germline-derived CDR1 and CDR2 are LNHNV and YYDKDF (reference sequence). The CDR3 consists of 18 residues. In DNA, the CDR3 is TGTGCCACCAGCAGAGATGGGGACAGGGGGCGCAGTACAGATACGCAGTATTTT. Translated: CATSRDGDRGRSTDTQYF.

This rearrangement joins TRBV19 to TRBJ2-3; maybe TRBD2 (6 bases). This CDR3 is built from 14 residues. V dropped 6 bases and J dropped 2 bases, with 12 bases sitting between them. Germline CDR1 is LNHDA and CDR2 is SQIVND (reference sequence). The CDR3 region has the DNA TGTGCCAGTAGCGGGGGATTCAACACAGATACGCAGTATTTT. Protein: CASSGGFNTDTQYF.

This clonotype was observed many times. The chain employs TRBV6-6 and TRBJ1-1; D is unresolved. V lost 1 base, J lost 5 bases, and 8 bases lay in between. This CDR3 is 13 amino acids long. Germline V CDR1 and CDR2: MNHNY, SVGAGI (reference sequence). The CDR3, as DNA: TGTGCCAGCAGTTACTTGGGTAGGACTGAAGCTTTCTTT. Its translation: CASSYLGRTEAFF.

This rearrangement joins TRBV2 to TRBJ1-6; TRBD1 might be the D (5 bases). CDR1 and CDR2 (germline): SNHLY, FYNNEI. Trimming took off 5 bases at V and 11 bases at J, with 13 bases between the two ends. The CDR3 has 13 residues. The CDR3 DNA sequence: TGTGCCAGCAGTTTCCTCAGGGAGCCACCCCTCCACTTT. Translated: CASSFLREPPLHF.

The chain uses TRBV18 and TRBJ1-2; TRBD1 aligns across 9 bases. Germline V gene sequence: CDR1 KGHSH, CDR2 LQKENI. The J segment lost 7 bases and the V segment lost 2 bases, leaving 11 bases of the junction unmatched. The CDR3 extends over 16 amino acids. The CDR3 DNA sequence: TGTGCCAGCTCACCAGGACAGGGGAGGGCCCTGGCTGGCTACACCTTC. It yields the protein CASSPGQGRALAGYTF.

This clonotype was counted ten times or more. J is TRBJ1-4 and V is TRBV27; D is undetermined. Germline CDR1 is MNHEY and CDR2 is SMNVEV (reference sequence). This CDR3 has 13 amino acids. Trimming shortened V by 7 bases and J by 8 bases, and 14 bases separated the two germline ends. CDR3 sequence reads: CASKTTNGEKLFF. CDR3 nucleotide sequence: TGTGCCAGCAAGACCACGAATGGGGAAAAACTGTTTTTT. Full variable domain (rest looked up from reference TRBV27 and TRBJ1-4): EAQVTQNPRYLITVTGKKLTVTCSQNMNHEYMSWYRQDPGLGLRQIYYSMNVEVTDKGDVPEGYKVSRKEKRNFPLILESPSPNQTSLYFCASKTTNGEKLFFGSGTQLSVL.

This clonotype was counted many times. The rearrangement uses TRBV7-3 and TRBJ2-1; a possible D gene is TRBD2 (6 bases). Germline lookup yields CDR1 SGHTA and CDR2 FQGTGA. The CDR3 is 16 residues long. V lost 5 bases, J lost 3 bases, and 17 bases lay in between. Here the CDR3 DNA reads TGTGCCAGCAGCCCCAGGCGGGGCCAGAGCTACAATGAGCAGTTCTTC. Its translation: CASSPRRGQSYNEQFF.

There are a few counts of this clonotype. This chain uses TRBV6-1 with TRBJ2-1, with 11 bases lining up with TRBD1. The CDR3 runs to 13 residues. The germline V gene encodes CDR1 MNHNS and CDR2 SASEGT. Trimming at V came to 8 bases and at J to 7 bases, leaving 4 bases not matched to a gene. The DNA for the CDR3 is TGTGCCAGCCGCGGACAGGGGGCTAATGAGCAGTTCTTC. It specifies CASRGQGANEQFF.

The rearrangement links TRBV10-3 to TRBJ1-4, with TRBD1 as a possible D gene (5 bases). This CDR3 has 16 residues. V lost 0 bases and J 6 bases, leaving 14 bases between the germline ends. Germline V gene data show CDR1 as ENHRY and CDR2 as SYGVKD. This CDR3 reads CAISESRGTRDEKLFF. CDR3 bases: TGTGCCATCAGTGAGTCGAGGGGCACCCGAGATGAAAAACTGTTTTTT.

This sequence joins TRBV12-3 or TRBV12-4 and TRBJ2-2, with D tentatively TRBD2 (5 bases). The CDR3 has 15 residues. The V gene lost 6 bases and the J gene lost 3 bases, with 14 bases spanning the gap. This CDR3 is CASRSGLEDTGELFF. CDR3 nucleotide sequence: TGTGCCAGCAGGTCCGGACTGGAAGACACCGGGGAGCTGTTTTTT.

This clonotype was observed a handful of times. The chain couples TRBV7-6 to TRBJ1-1, with D uncertain. The CDR3 extends over 14 amino acids. Looked up from germline, CDR1 is SGHVS and CDR2 is FNYEAQ. V gave up 5 bases and J gave up 2 bases, with 12 bases separating them. CDR3 nucleotides: TGTGCCAGCAGCCGCGGGCTCCTCAACACTGAAGCTTTCTTT. Translation: CASSRGLLNTEAFF.

This chain joins TRBV6-5 and TRBJ1-6; 10 nucleotides agree with TRBD1. CDR3 length equals 15 residues. Germline-derived CDR1 and CDR2 are MNHEY and SVGAGI. The junction had 7 bases not matched to a gene; V was cut back by 0 bases and J by 14 bases. The CDR3 spells CASSYSSDRGPTLHF. The CDR3 DNA follows: TGTGCCAGCAGTTACTCGAGCGACAGGGGGCCAACCCTCCACTTT.

This clonotype appeared once. The rearrangement uses TRBV2 and TRBJ1-6, with 8 bases matching TRBD1. This CDR3 spans 16 amino acids. Germline V gene lookup returns CDR1 SNHLY and CDR2 FYNNEI. Trimming took 2 bases from V and 5 from J; bases not matched to a gene: 5. The CDR3 sequence is CASSERAGGNNSPLHF. Here the CDR3 DNA reads TGTGCCAGCAGTGAAAGGGCAGGGGGCAATAATTCACCCCTCCACTTT.